This entry lists 9 T cell receptor beta chains sequenced from one sample in a study of blood T cell repertoires in COVID-19. Assay used: immunoSEQ multiplex PCR; TCRdb lists only in-frame clones, some missing. Here the sample spans around 130,000 clones, about 88% being singletons. The sequencing sample was made of PBMCs or T cells enriched from blood (not recorded which). The receptors originated from a man in his forties or fifties with acute COVID-19.

The V gene is TRBV7-3, the J gene TRBJ1-2; 7 nucleotides line up with TRBD1. In germline, CDR1 is SGHTA, CDR2 FQGTGA. The CDR3 extends over 14 amino acids. Trimming removed 8 bases from V and 2 bases from J; junction bases left unmatched: 8. CDR3 loop: CASGDSQGNYGYTF. The CDR3 DNA sequence: TGTGCCAGCGGGGATTCACAGGGGAACTATGGCTACACCTTC. Combining the CDR3 with reference TRBV7-3 and TRBJ1-2 gives the whole variable domain GAGVSQTPSNKVTEKGKYVELRCDPISGHTALYWYRQSLGQGPEFLIYFQGTGAADDSGLPNDRFFAVRPEGSVSTLKIQRTERGDSAVYLCASGDSQGNYGYTFGSGTRLTVV.

The V call is TRBV6-4, the J call TRBJ2-7, with TRBD1 identical over 8 bases. CDR1 and CDR2 from the germline V gene are MRHNA and SNTAGT. The CDR3 contains 17 residues. Trimming removed 0 bases from V and 4 bases from J; junction bases left unmatched: 11. CDR3 in DNA: TGTGCCAGCAGTGACTCAGGACAGGGTAGAGCCGATTACGAGCAGTACTTC. It specifies CASSDSGQGRADYEQYF.

The chain has TRBV6-1 and TRBJ2-7; possible D gene TRBD2, 5 bases. CDR1 is MNHNS, CDR2 SASEGT, per germline. V gave up 1 base and J gave up 5 bases, with 12 bases separating them. This CDR3 spans 14 amino acids. The CDR3: CASSEGNYGNEQYF. CDR3 coding DNA: TGTGCCAGCAGTGAAGGTAACTACGGGAACGAGCAGTACTTC.

V gene TRBV19 combines with J gene TRBJ1-3, with D possibly matching TRBD1 (5 bases). This CDR3 contains 15 residues. V dropped 2 bases and J dropped 4 bases, with 12 bases sitting between them. Germline loops: CDR1 LNHDA, CDR2 SQIVND (reference sequence). The DNA of the CDR3 is TGTGCCAGTAGTATAAGGGGATATAGCGGAAACACCATATATTTT. Encoded protein: CASSIRGYSGNTIYF.

This clone was observed a few times. V and J are TRBV3-1 (or the pseudogene TRBV3-2) and TRBJ2-7; D is ambiguous. CDR3 length equals 12 residues. Germline CDR1 is LGHDT and CDR2 is YNNKEL (reference sequence). Trimming shortened V by 0 bases and J by 6 bases, and 6 bases separated the two germline ends. CDR3 loop: CASSQDLLEQYF. Written as DNA, the CDR3 is TGTGCCAGCAGCCAAGATCTCCTCGAGCAGTACTTC.

The chain carries TRBV5-1 and TRBJ2-2; 9 bases align to TRBD1. The ends lost 2 bases at V and 4 bases at J; junction bases unmatched: 9. The CDR3 totals 17 residues. Germline V gene lookup returns CDR1 SGHRS and CDR2 YFSETQ. The CDR3 DNA reads as TGCGCCAGCAGCTTATCCACAGGGGGCTGGGGCACCGGGGAGCTGTTTTTT. Its protein product is CASSLSTGGWGTGELFF.

This clone appeared a single time. This rearrangement joins TRBV25-1 to TRBJ2-3; 8 bases fit TRBD2. Trimming removed 7 bases from V and 6 bases from J; junction bases left unmatched: 6. The germline gives CDR1 MGHDK, CDR2 SYGVNS. The CDR3 runs 13 residues. CDR3 amino acids: CASNRGGSDTQYF. In DNA, the CDR3 is TGTGCCAGCAATCGCGGGGGGTCCGATACGCAGTATTTT.

In its sample, this clone was seen a few times. The V call is TRBV3-1 (or the pseudogene TRBV3-2), the J call TRBJ2-3; TRBD1 agrees at 10 bases. There are 17 residues in the CDR3. Losses at the gene ends were 4 bases for V and 1 base for J; bases not matched to a gene: 8. Germline CDR1 reads LGHDT; CDR2 reads YNNKEL (reference sequence). CDR3 sequence reads: CASSRQGAGVGTDTQYF. The CDR3 coding sequence is TGTGCCAGCAGCCGACAGGGGGCGGGGGTGGGCACAGATACGCAGTATTTT.

The chain uses TRBV20-1 and TRBJ1-1; D is possibly TRBD1 (5 bases). The V gene lost 3 bases and the J gene lost 5 bases, with 13 bases spanning the gap. Germline V CDR1 and CDR2: DFQATT, SNEGSKA (reference sequence). CDR3 length equals 13 residues. DNA for the CDR3: TGCAGTGCTAGTGGCGGGGGAAGTACTGAAGCTTTCTTT. The encoded protein is CSASGGGSTEAFF.